This T cell receptor beta chain was recovered during a study of CD8 T cells in Susac syndrome. Regarding the study as a whole: The TCR sequencing and HLA analysis in the study involved a relatively small number of individuals, as the study acknowledged.

TCR beta was sequenced from blood CD8+ and CD4+ T cells. TEMRA cells were enriched by FACS, and CD4+ and CD8+ T cells were negatively isolated. Points on this clonotype: Antigen: not known.

Random hexamers were used to reverse transcribe the RNA input (about 0.5 to 1 ug). Across 54 Vbeta and 13 Jbeta, immunoSEQ multiplex PCR amplified TCR beta CDR3. TCRdb analysed the immunoSEQ multiplex PCR reads with MiXCR anew, one entry per CDR3 protein. Here the sample spans around 190,000 distinct CDR3 sequences, approximately 95% being singletons. The CDR3 sequence is 13 residues long. CDR1 LGHDT and CDR2 YNNKEL come from the germline V gene (reference sequence). V lost 1 base and J 4 bases, leaving 6 bases between the germline ends. This receptor was obtained from a human donor with multiple sclerosis. The sample was CD8+ T cells from PBMCs. The chain combines TRBV3-1 with TRBJ2-3; D uncertain. The CDR3: CASSQVYPDTQYF. The DNA for the CDR3 is TGTGCCAGCAGCCAAGTTTACCCAGATACGCAGTATTTT.